The 21 T cell receptor beta chains below come from one sample, sequenced in a study of response to subunit inactivated influenza vaccine. TCRdb re-called the RT-PCR reads through MiXCR, storing one row per CDR3 protein. In the table there are about 240,000 distinct CDR3 sequences, approximately 12% of which are singletons. The material sequenced was non-naive T cells sorted from PBMCs, taken approximately 15 days before vaccination. These receptors all come from a man aged 50 to 60 who received an inactivated influenza vaccine.

This clonotype was seen at least ten times. This chain uses TRBV7-8 with TRBJ1-5, with D uncertain. CDR3 length: 15 residues. Germline-derived CDR1 and CDR2 are SGHVS and FQNEAQ. Trimming removed 2 bases from V and 0 bases from J, with 8 bases in between. The CDR3 loop is CASSLTENSNQPQHF. The CDR3 DNA reads as TGTGCCAGCAGCTTAACAGAAAATAGCAATCAGCCCCAGCATTTT.

This sequence joins TRBV19 and TRBJ1-5, with D tentatively TRBD1 (6 bases). V dropped 5 bases and J dropped 0 bases, with 14 bases sitting between them. Per the germline V gene, CDR1 is LNHDA and CDR2 is SQIVND (reference sequence). This CDR3 spans 16 amino acids. CDR3 in DNA: TGTGCCAGTAGTGTAGGACAGAGATATAGCAATCAGCCCCAGCATTTT. It translates to CASSVGQRYSNQPQHF.

This clonotype was observed at least ten times. The V call is TRBV7-2, the J call TRBJ2-1; 9 positions agree with TRBD1. Trimming at V came to 5 bases and at J to 5 bases, leaving 7 bases not matched to a gene. This CDR3 spans 15 amino acids. CDR1 SGHTA and CDR2 FQGNSA come from the germline V gene. Here the CDR3 reads CASSPPGTGHNEQFF. The CDR3 DNA sequence: TGTGCCAGCAGCCCCCCCGGGACAGGGCACAATGAGCAGTTCTTC. The variable domain in full, completed from reference TRBV7-2 and TRBJ2-1, reads GAGVSQSPSNKVTEKGKDVELRCDPISGHTALYWYRQSLGQGLEFLIYFQGNSAPDKSGLPSDRFSAERTGGSVSTLTIQRTQQEDSAVYLCASSPPGTGHNEQFFGPGTRLTVL.

This CDR3 is CAISERLAGVTDTQYF. DNA of the CDR3: TGTGCCATCAGTGAGAGGTTAGCGGGAGTAACAGATACGCAGTATTTT. The chain employs TRBV10-3 and TRBJ2-3, with TRBD2 matching 9 bases. CDR1 and CDR2 from the germline V gene are ENHRY and SYGVKD. CDR3 size: 16 residues. The trim removed 2 bases at V and 3 bases at J, leaving 6 bases unmatched.

This clonotype was detected only a few times. The V call is TRBV6-1, the J call TRBJ1-1; 7 bases map to TRBD1. Germline V gene sequence: CDR1 MNHNS, CDR2 SASEGT. With V trimmed by 8 bases and J by 2 bases, 8 bases remained unmatched. CDR3 size: 14 residues. The CDR3 reads CASDQGQSNTEAFF. The CDR3 DNA follows: TGTGCCAGCGATCAGGGACAGTCTAACACTGAAGCTTTCTTT.

The chain uses TRBV20-1 and TRBJ1-5; D is perhaps TRBD1 (6 bases). CDR3 length equals 16 residues. V dropped 0 bases and J dropped 3 bases, with 15 bases sitting between them. Germline V CDR1 and CDR2: DFQATT, SNEGSKA (reference sequence). The CDR3 coding sequence is TGCAGTGCTAGAGATCCGGGCAGGGGCAACAATCAGCCCCAGCATTTT. Protein: CSARDPGRGNNQPQHF.

CDR3 in DNA: TGTGCCAGCAGAGCCGTATATATGAACACTGAAGCTTTCTTT. Encoded protein: CASRAVYMNTEAFF. The chain combines TRBV6-1 with TRBJ1-1; D gene unclear. Trimming took off 6 bases at V and 0 bases at J, with 11 bases between the two ends. The CDR3 runs to 14 residues. The germline V gene encodes CDR1 MNHNS and CDR2 SASEGT.

This clonotype showed up just a few times. The rearrangement joins TRBV19 to TRBJ2-2; D assignment may be TRBD1 or TRBD2 (5 bases each). Trimming shortened V by 2 bases and J by 6 bases, and 13 bases separated the two germline ends. The CDR3 is 15 residues long. The V gene's germline CDR1 is LNHDA and CDR2 SQIVND (reference sequence). This CDR3 is CASSITSLGPGELFF. In nucleotides, the CDR3 is TGTGCCAGTAGTATAACGTCCTTGGGACCCGGGGAGCTGTTTTTT.

The rearrangement links TRBV29-1 to TRBJ2-4, with 8 bases aligning to TRBD1. V shed 6 bases and J 3 bases; nucleotides not matched to a gene: 7. There are 14 residues in the CDR3. Per the germline V gene, CDR1 is SQVTM and CDR2 is ANQGSEA. The CDR3 loop is CSVETGDGKNIQYF. Written as DNA, the CDR3 is TGCAGCGTGGAGACAGGGGATGGCAAAAACATTCAGTACTTC.

This clonotype was recorded many times. The V call is TRBV7-8, the J call TRBJ2-3; 8 bases are shared with TRBD2. CDR1 is SGHVS, CDR2 FQNEAQ, per germline. There are 17 residues in the CDR3. V shed 3 bases, J shed 3 bases, and the junction held 11 bases outside the gene matches. The CDR3 spells CASSFPREGPVTDTQYF. In DNA, the CDR3 is TGTGCCAGCAGCTTCCCTCGGGAGGGCCCGGTGACAGATACGCAGTATTTT.

This clonotype was counted between two and nine times. The rearrangement uses TRBV30 and TRBJ1-2; D remains ambiguous. This CDR3 comprises 12 residues. The germline gives CDR1 GTSNPN, CDR2 SVGIG (reference sequence). Trimming took 8 bases from V and 4 from J, leaving 14 bases between them. The CDR3 DNA reads as TGTGCCCTACTGGTCGGCGGCTATGGCTACACCTTC. This encodes CALLVGGYGYTF. The full variable domain, its missing parts supplied by reference TRBV30 and TRBJ1-2, is SQTIHQWPATLVQPVGSPLSLECTVEGTSNPNLYWYRQAAGRGLQLLFYSVGIGQISSEVPQNLSASRPQDRQFILSSKKLLLSDSGFYLCALLVGGYGYTFGSGTRLTVV.

The genes are TRBV7-9 and TRBJ1-2; a possible D gene is TRBD1 (5 bases). The length of the CDR3 is 15 residues. Per germline, CDR1 SEHNR and CDR2 FQNEAQ (reference sequence). Trimming took 4 bases from V and 4 from J, leaving 16 bases between them. CDR3 in DNA: TGTGCCAGCAGCTCCCCTACAGGACCCCTCTATGGCTACACCTTC. Translating gives CASSSPTGPLYGYTF.

This clonotype was seen a handful of times. The rearrangement joins TRBV28 to TRBJ1-2, with D possibly TRBD1 on 6 matching bases. Germline V CDR1 and CDR2: MDHEN, SYDVKM. There are 16 residues in the CDR3. Trimming took 4 bases from V and 5 from J, leaving 20 bases between them. CDR3 amino acids: CASSSGTGLNKYGYTF. DNA of the CDR3: TGTGCCAGCAGTTCAGGAACAGGGCTAAATAAGTATGGCTACACCTTC.

The chain combines TRBV28 with TRBJ2-2; 10 nucleotides align to TRBD2. The CDR3 is 18 residues long. Looked up from germline, CDR1 is MDHEN and CDR2 is SYDVKM. V trimming: 5 bases; J trimming: 7 bases; junction bases outside the gene matches: 16. CDR3 nucleotides: TGTGCCAGCAGTACCCTCCCACTAGCGGGGATACACCGCGGGGAGCTGTTTTTT. This gives the protein CASSTLPLAGIHRGELFF.

The chain has TRBV2 and TRBJ2-2; 13 positions agree with TRBD2. This CDR3 has 17 residues. CDR1 is SNHLY, CDR2 FYNNEI, per germline. Trimming removed 4 bases from V and 4 bases from J; junction bases left unmatched: 6. The CDR3 spells CASSVRRTSGSTGELFF. The CDR3 nucleotides read TGTGCCAGCAGTGTGCGACGGACTAGCGGGAGCACCGGGGAGCTGTTTTTT.

The chain has TRBV10-3 and TRBJ2-7; 10 bases fit TRBD2. The V segment lost 6 bases and the J segment 3 bases; nucleotides outside the gene matches: 5. The germline gives CDR1 ENHRY, CDR2 SYGVKD. The CDR3 contains 14 residues. The CDR3 region has the DNA TGTGCCATCAGACCTAGCGGGGGTGGCTACGAGCAGTACTTC. Translating it yields CAIRPSGGGYEQYF.

In its sample, this clonotype was seen a few times. This sequence joins TRBV7-3 and TRBJ1-1; D is unresolved. Germline loops: CDR1 SGHTA, CDR2 FQGTGA. The CDR3 is made up of 17 amino acids. V was shortened by 5 bases and J by 0 bases, with 19 bases between the two germline ends. CDR3 DNA sequence: TGTGCCAGCAGCCGTCGCGGACCGCTCGAACTGAACACTGAAGCTTTCTTT. Amino acids: CASSRRGPLELNTEAFF.

This clonotype was counted only a few times. The rearrangement uses TRBV5-1 and TRBJ1-3, with D unresolved. Trimming removed 5 bases from V and 4 bases from J, with 10 bases in between. The CDR3 runs 13 residues. The germline CDR1 and CDR2 sequences are SGHRS and YFSETQ. The CDR3 DNA reads as TGCGCCAGCAGGCCGGTTGGGGGAAACACCATATATTTT. Its translation is CASRPVGGNTIYF. The full variable domain, completed using reference TRBV5-1 and TRBJ1-3, is KAGVTQTPRYLIKTRGQQVTLSCSPISGHRSVSWYQQTPGQGLQFLFEYFSETQRNKGNFPGRFSGRQFSNSRSEMNVSTLELGDSALYLCASRPVGGNTIYFGEGSWLTVV.

In this sample, this clonotype turned up a few times. The V gene is TRBV14, the J gene TRBJ1-6; no firm D call. Germline V gene sequence: CDR1 SGHDN, CDR2 FVKESK. The V gene lost 1 base and the J gene lost 9 bases, with 7 bases spanning the gap. The CDR3 consists of 13 residues. DNA for the CDR3: TGTGCCAGCAGCCAAGCGGGGAGTTCACCCCTCCACTTT. This gives the protein CASSQAGSSPLHF.

The rearrangement joins TRBV7-2 to TRBJ2-4, with TRBD1 matching over 9 bases. CDR1 and CDR2 (germline): SGHTA, FQGNSA. The V gene end was trimmed by 7 bases and the J gene end by 3 bases; junction bases not matched to a gene: 7. The CDR3 consists of 15 residues. CDR3 in DNA: TGTGCCAGCAACCTAGGGACAGGGTTCAAAAACATTCAGTACTTC. Amino acid sequence: CASNLGTGFKNIQYF.

In its sample, this clonotype was seen a few times. The rearrangement uses TRBV27 and TRBJ2-7, with 9 bases identical to TRBD1. Germline loops: CDR1 MNHEY, CDR2 SMNVEV (reference sequence). The V gene end was trimmed by 4 bases and the J gene end by 3 bases; junction bases not matched to a gene: 10. The CDR3 runs to 16 residues. The CDR3 nucleotides read TGTGCCAGCAGTTGGACAGGGGTTAGAGGATTCTACGAGCAGTACTTC. Protein sequence: CASSWTGVRGFYEQYF.